A single sample is the source of the 17 T cell receptor beta chains below, sequenced in a study of T-cell reconstitution after alpha-beta-depleted transplantation in children. The TCRbeta library was prepared with unique molecular identifiers. TCRdb processed the PCR reads anew with MiXCR; each CDR3 protein has one entry. The sample holds 60,000 to 70,000 distinct CDR3 sequences, approximately 5% seen once. Sequences were derived from PBMCs, mostly from graft donor cells, sampled 180 days after TCRalphabeta/CD19-depleted stem cell transplant. These receptors originate from a boy in the first two years of life who had a stem cell transplant for acute myeloid leukemia, so the T cells may come from the graft donor.

There are many counts of this clonotype. The V gene is TRBV4-3, the J gene TRBJ2-7; D gene ambiguous. The CDR3 is 14 residues long. The ends were cut back, 3 bases at V and 0 bases at J, with 9 bases in the middle. In germline, CDR1 is LGHNA, CDR2 YSLEER. The CDR3 DNA sequence: TGCGCCAGCAGCCATAGGGTCAACTCCTACGAGCAGTACTTC. The encoded protein is CASSHRVNSYEQYF.

This clonotype was counted at least ten times. The rearrangement joins TRBV4-3 to TRBJ2-2; 10 positions match TRBD1. Losses at the gene ends were 4 bases for V and 4 bases for J; bases not matched to a gene: 6. Germline V gene sequence: CDR1 LGHNA, CDR2 YSLEER. This CDR3 comprises 16 residues. The DNA for the CDR3 is TGCGCCAGCAGCCCCGGGACAGGGGACTTCACCGGGGAGCTGTTTTTT. Translating gives CASSPGTGDFTGELFF.

This clonotype appeared many times. The gene calls are TRBV6-1 and TRBJ2-2; D possibly matches TRBD1 or TRBD2 (6 bases each). CDR3 length equals 16 residues. The V end lost 5 bases, the J end lost 2 bases, and 15 bases lay between the germline ends. Germline CDR1 reads MNHNS; CDR2 reads SASEGT. The CDR3 region is CASSQSYGGNTGELFF. CDR3 sequence (DNA): TGTGCCAGCAGTCAAAGTTACGGGGGCAACACCGGGGAGCTGTTTTTT.

This clonotype came up many times. Written as DNA, the CDR3 is TGTGCCATTAAAACGGGCCGTTCGGAGCGGGGGGGTCCAGATACGCAGTATTTT. This gives the protein CAIKTGRSERGGPDTQYF. This sequence joins TRBV27 and TRBJ2-3; 10 bases fit TRBD2. The J segment lost 4 bases and the V segment lost 10 bases, leaving 20 bases of the junction unmatched. Per germline, CDR1 MNHEY and CDR2 SMNVEV (reference sequence). This CDR3 is 18 amino acids long.

The chain uses TRBV5-8 and TRBJ1-1; D gene unclear. The germline CDR1 and CDR2 sequences are SGHTS and YDEGEE. This CDR3 region has 16 residues. The V end was cut by 5 bases, the J end by 0 bases, with 17 bases between. CDR3 loop: CASSNVGELLNTEAFF. DNA of the CDR3: TGTGCCAGCAGTAACGTGGGAGAATTATTGAACACTGAAGCTTTCTTT.

Ten or more counts support this clonotype. The chain has TRBV20-1 and TRBJ1-6; D remains unclear. Trimming took 3 bases from V and 7 from J, leaving 7 bases between them. Germline-derived CDR1 and CDR2 are DFQATT and SNEGSKA (reference sequence). CDR3 length equals 12 residues. The CDR3 is CSASSGNSPLHF. CDR3 DNA: TGCAGTGCTAGCTCCGGGAATTCACCCCTCCACTTT.

This clonotype was detected many times. The CDR3 DNA is TGTGCCAGCAGTTTGGCTACCGTCTACGAGCAGTACGTC. Protein product: CASSLATVYEQYV. J is TRBJ2-7 and V is TRBV5-5; D is unresolved. Germline lookup yields CDR1 SGHKS and CDR2 YYEKEE (reference sequence). This CDR3 spans 13 amino acids.

Many counts were recorded for this clonotype. The genes are TRBV12-3 or TRBV12-4 and TRBJ2-3; D possibly matches TRBD1 or TRBD2 (7 bases each). V dropped 7 bases and J dropped 4 bases, with 15 bases sitting between them. CDR3 size: 14 residues. The CDR3 sequence: CASTSRGRADTQYF. Here the CDR3 DNA reads TGTGCCAGCACTTCCAGGGGGAGGGCAGATACGCAGTATTTT.

This clonotype was detected many times. This sequence joins TRBV5-1 and TRBJ2-7; no clear D gene. Trimming pared 4 bases from V and 2 bases from J, leaving 13 bases between. In germline, CDR1 is SGHRS, CDR2 YFSETQ. This CDR3 has 14 amino acids. CDR3 nucleotide sequence: TGCGCCAGCAGCGACCGTCTACCAGCCTACGAGCAGTACTTC. Translating gives CASSDRLPAYEQYF. The full variable domain, its missing parts supplied by reference TRBV5-1 and TRBJ2-7, is KAGVTQTPRYLIKTRGQQVTLSCSPISGHRSVSWYQQTPGQGLQFLFEYFSETQRNKGNFPGRFSGRQFSNSRSEMNVSTLELGDSALYLCASSDRLPAYEQYFGPGTRLTVT.

This chain joins TRBV30 and TRBJ1-1; TRBD1 might be the D (5 bases). Germline V CDR1 and CDR2: GTSNPN, SVGIG (reference sequence). V was clipped by 4 bases and J by 2 bases, with 17 bases between them. This CDR3 region has 15 residues. The CDR3 DNA reads as TGTGCCTGGAACCCTTTAAGGGACGGCAACACTGAAGCTTTCTTT. It translates to CAWNPLRDGNTEAFF.

The sample holds many counts of this clonotype. The chain carries TRBV29-1 and TRBJ2-1; D unresolved. V was trimmed by 1 base and J by 2 bases, leaving 9 bases between them. The germline CDR1 and CDR2 sequences are SQVTM and ANQGSEA. The CDR3 has 14 residues. The CDR3, as DNA: TGCAGCGTTGAAGTTCAAGGGACCTACAATGAGCAGTTCTTC. Translation gives CSVEVQGTYNEQFF.

This clonotype has a count of ten or more. The chain has TRBV28 and TRBJ2-7; D possibly uses TRBD1 or TRBD2 (5 bases each). Trimming took 6 bases from V and 0 from J, leaving 9 bases between them. In germline, CDR1 is MDHEN, CDR2 SYDVKM. The CDR3 loop spans 13 amino acids. The CDR3 bases are TGTGCCAGCAGGGGACGGTTCTCCTACGAGCAGTACGTC. Its translation: CASRGRFSYEQYV.

This clonotype was counted ten times or more. The chain recombines TRBV7-8 with TRBJ2-3; D might be TRBD1 (5 bases). The CDR3 covers 15 residues. CDR1 and CDR2 (germline): SGHVS, FQNEAQ. The V gene lost 1 base and the J gene lost 1 base, with 9 bases spanning the gap. The CDR3 loop is CASSLEWGRTDTQYF. The CDR3 bases are TGTGCCAGCAGCTTAGAGTGGGGCCGCACAGATACGCAGTATTTT.

This clonotype appeared many times. V usage is TRBV21-1 and J usage is TRBJ1-6. TRBV21-1 is a pseudogene locus. The CDR3 loop spans 17 amino acids. DNA for the CDR3: TGTGCCAGCAGCAAATTTAACGGGAGCTCCTATAATTCACCCCTCCACTTT. Its protein is CASSKFNGSSYNSPLHF.

This clonotype was detected many times. The gene calls are TRBV7-2 and TRBJ2-1; a weak D match, TRBD1 (5 bases). V was trimmed by 4 bases and J by 2 bases, leaving 12 bases between them. Per the germline V gene, CDR1 is SGHTA and CDR2 is FQGNSA. The CDR3 covers 15 residues. For the CDR3, the DNA is TGTGCCAGCAGCTCAAAGACAGAAACCTACAATGAGCAGTTCTTC. It translates to CASSSKTETYNEQFF.

This clonotype was detected many times. The chain's CDR3 is CASRRLGQGATGELFF. The CDR3 DNA sequence: TGTGCCAGCAGGCGTCTGGGACAGGGTGCCACCGGGGAGCTGTTTTTT. The J gene is TRBJ2-2, the V gene TRBV3-1, with TRBD1 matching over 9 bases. The germline V gene encodes CDR1 LGHDT and CDR2 YNNKEL (reference sequence). V shed 6 bases and J 4 bases; nucleotides not matched to a gene: 9. The CDR3 runs 16 residues.

This clonotype was found many times. In DNA, the CDR3 is TGCGCCAGCAGCCCCCTAGCGGGGGTGAGCTCCTACAATGAGCAGTTCTTC. Translating gives CASSPLAGVSSYNEQFF. The V call is TRBV5-1, the J call TRBJ2-1, with TRBD2 matching over 10 bases. The junction had 7 bases not matched to a gene; V was cut back by 4 bases and J by 0 bases. CDR3 length: 17 amino acids. CDR1 and CDR2 from the germline V gene are SGHRS and YFSETQ.